A selection of T cell receptor beta chains follows, all from one sample in a study of lymphopenia after photon versus proton radiotherapy. Produced via immunoSEQ multiplex PCR; TCRdb's table is partial and in-frame only. This table holds about 50,000 clones, about 92% found once. The sample in question was peripheral blood, obtained from a patient treated with photon-based radiotherapy. The receptors stem from a middle-aged woman with cholangiocarcinoma. The CDR3 runs from the conserved cysteine through the conserved F or W. Each record gives: D gene, CDR3 length, J gene, V gene, clone size, CDR3 DNA, CDR3 protein. A D gene is named only where the DNA matches it firmly. Not every row has a clone size; where given, it reads once, few, many or a size class.

D gene: -; CDR3 length: 13; J gene: TRBJ2-7; V gene: TRBV6-5; clone size: -; CDR3 DNA: TGTGCCAGCAGTTACTCGATCAGGAGTGAGCAGTACTTC; CDR3 protein: CASSYSIRSEQYF
D gene: TRBD1; CDR3 length: 17; J gene: TRBJ1-2; V gene: TRBV5-8; clone size: once; CDR3 DNA: TGTGCCAGCAGCTTGTTCGGACAGGGGGGAAAAATGTATGGCTACACCTTC; CDR3 protein: CASSLFGQGGKMYGYTF
D gene: -; CDR3 length: 14; J gene: TRBJ1-4; V gene: TRBV2; clone size: -; CDR3 DNA: TGTGCCAGCAGTGACGGGCAGTTTAATGAAAAACTGTTTTTT; CDR3 protein: CASSDGQFNEKLFF
D gene: TRBD2; CDR3 length: 17; J gene: TRBJ2-1; V gene: TRBV4-2; clone size: -; CDR3 DNA: TGTGCCAGCAGCCAAGAAATAGCGGGCAGCTCCTACAATGAGCAGTTCTTC; CDR3 protein: CASSQEIAGSSYNEQFF
D gene: -; CDR3 length: 12; J gene: TRBJ1-1; V gene: TRBV6-5; clone size: few; CDR3 DNA: TGTGCCAGCAGCCGAGGAAGCACTGAAGCTTTCTTT; CDR3 protein: CASSRGSTEAFF
D gene: -; CDR3 length: 14; J gene: TRBJ2-7; V gene: TRBV7-2; clone size: -; CDR3 DNA: TGTGCCAGCAGCCCTGAGGTTCTTCCTAGGGAGCAGTACTTC; CDR3 protein: CASSPEVLPREQYF
D gene: -; CDR3 length: 15; J gene: TRBJ1-6; V gene: TRBV7-2; clone size: few; CDR3 DNA: TGTGCCAGCAGCTTAGTCAGCAAATCGGATTCACCCCTCCACTTT; CDR3 protein: CASSLVSKSDSPLHF
D gene: -; CDR3 length: 14; J gene: TRBJ2-1; V gene: TRBV7-8; clone size: -; CDR3 DNA: TGTGCCAGCAGCTCCTTAGGCGGTATCCGTGAGCAGTTCTTC; CDR3 protein: CASSSLGGIREQFF
D gene: -; CDR3 length: 17; J gene: TRBJ1-1; V gene: TRBV5-5; clone size: -; CDR3 DNA: TGTGCCAGCAGCTTGGAGGGCCCCCGGGGGATGAACACTGAAGCTTTCTTT; CDR3 protein: CASSLEGPRGMNTEAFF
D gene: -; CDR3 length: 17; J gene: TRBJ1-6; V gene: TRBV21-1; clone size: -; CDR3 DNA: TGTGCCAGCAGCTTACCCGCAGACAGGGGCTATAATTCACCCCTCCACTTT; CDR3 protein: CASSLPADRGYNSPLHF
D gene: TRBD1; CDR3 length: 12; J gene: TRBJ2-7; V gene: TRBV28; clone size: -; CDR3 DNA: TGTGCCAGCCGAGGGGGCGAGTACGAGCAGTACTTC; CDR3 protein: CASRGGEYEQYF
D gene: -; CDR3 length: 13; J gene: TRBJ1-2; V gene: TRBV19; clone size: -; CDR3 DNA: TGTGCCAGTAGTATGGGTCCACGCCGTGGCTACACCTTC; CDR3 protein: CASSMGPRRGYTF
D gene: -; CDR3 length: 13; J gene: TRBJ2-5; V gene: TRBV11-2; clone size: -; CDR3 DNA: TGTGCCAGCAGGTCCCCGTTCCAAGAGACCCAGTACTTC; CDR3 protein: CASRSPFQETQYF
D gene: -; CDR3 length: 15; J gene: TRBJ2-1; V gene: TRBV6-6; clone size: -; CDR3 DNA: TGTGCCAGCAGTTACTACGACGAGGGTTTTGATGAGCAGTTCTTC; CDR3 protein: CASSYYDEGFDEQFF
D gene: TRBD1; CDR3 length: 14; J gene: TRBJ1-4; V gene: TRBV19; clone size: -; CDR3 DNA: TGTGCCAGTAGTCTAGGGGGACAGCGAGAAAAACTGTTTTTT; CDR3 protein: CASSLGGQREKLFF
D gene: -; CDR3 length: 15; J gene: TRBJ2-7; V gene: TRBV15; clone size: -; CDR3 DNA: TGTGCCACCAGCAGAGGCTCCGGGGACAAGTACGAGCAGTACTTC; CDR3 protein: CATSRGSGDKYEQYF
D gene: -; CDR3 length: 12; J gene: TRBJ1-1; V gene: TRBV12-1; clone size: few; CDR3 DNA: TGTGCCAGCAGCTGGGACAGCACTGAAGCTTTCTTT; CDR3 protein: CASSWDSTEAFF
D gene: -; CDR3 length: 14; J gene: TRBJ2-7; V gene: TRBV11-2; clone size: -; CDR3 DNA: TGTGCCAGCTCCCTGACCCGGGACATCTACGAGCAGTACTTC; CDR3 protein: CASSLTRDIYEQYF
D gene: -; CDR3 length: 15; J gene: TRBJ2-1; V gene: TRBV2; clone size: few; CDR3 DNA: TGTGCCAGCAGTGAAGCCACCCGTCGAGACAATGAGCAGTTCTTC; CDR3 protein: CASSEATRRDNEQFF
D gene: TRBD2; CDR3 length: 17; J gene: TRBJ2-5; V gene: TRBV7-9; clone size: -; CDR3 DNA: TGTGCCAGCAGCCCCGGGACTAGCGGGGGGGCCTTGGAGACCCAGTACTTC; CDR3 protein: CASSPGTSGGALETQYF
D gene: -; CDR3 length: 9; J gene: TRBJ2-1; V gene: TRBV20-1; clone size: -; CDR3 DNA: TGCAGTGCTAGAGATGAGCAGTTCTTC; CDR3 protein: CSARDEQFF
D gene: -; CDR3 length: 14; J gene: TRBJ1-1; V gene: TRBV19; clone size: -; CDR3 DNA: TGTGCCAGTAGTCCTGGGGCCCCCTGGACTGAAGCTTTCTTT; CDR3 protein: CASSPGAPWTEAFF
D gene: -; CDR3 length: 13; J gene: TRBJ1-1; V gene: TRBV2; clone size: -; CDR3 DNA: TGTGCCAGCTCGGACTTGCCGAACACTGAAGCTTTCTTT; CDR3 protein: CASSDLPNTEAFF
D gene: TRBD1; CDR3 length: 14; J gene: TRBJ1-2; V gene: TRBV30; clone size: -; CDR3 DNA: TGTGCCTGGAGTCCGTTGGGACAGTTCTATGGCTACACCTTC; CDR3 protein: CAWSPLGQFYGYTF
D gene: -; CDR3 length: 16; J gene: TRBJ1-3; V gene: TRBV7-9; clone size: once; CDR3 DNA: TGTGCCAGCAGCTTAATGGGCAGGGGCTATGGAAACACCATATATTTT; CDR3 protein: CASSLMGRGYGNTIYF
D gene: -; CDR3 length: 12; J gene: TRBJ1-2; V gene: TRBV5-6; clone size: once; CDR3 DNA: TGTGCCAGCTACTCACGACTATATGGCTACACCTTC; CDR3 protein: CASYSRLYGYTF
D gene: -; CDR3 length: 12; J gene: TRBJ1-4; V gene: TRBV28; clone size: -; CDR3 DNA: TGTGCCAGTAGGAGGGGTAATGAAAAACTGTTTTTT; CDR3 protein: CASRRGNEKLFF
D gene: -; CDR3 length: 16; J gene: TRBJ2-3; V gene: TRBV11-2; clone size: -; CDR3 DNA: TGTGCCAGCAGATCAGACTGGGAACCGATCACAGATACGCAGTATTTT; CDR3 protein: CASRSDWEPITDTQYF
D gene: -; CDR3 length: 14; J gene: TRBJ1-1; V gene: TRBV19; clone size: -; CDR3 DNA: TGTGCCAGTAGTAGGTCCTCCTGGGACACTGAAGCTTTCTTT; CDR3 protein: CASSRSSWDTEAFF
D gene: TRBD1; CDR3 length: 16; J gene: TRBJ2-5; V gene: TRBV27; clone size: once; CDR3 DNA: TGTGCCAGCAGCACGGGACAGGCCGCCTTAAAGAGACCCCAGTACTTC; CDR3 protein: CASSTGQAALKRPQYF
D gene: TRBD1; CDR3 length: 15; J gene: TRBJ1-1; V gene: TRBV7-2; clone size: -; CDR3 DNA: TGTGCCAGCAGCCCGCCGACAGGGACGAACACTGAAGCTTTCTTT; CDR3 protein: CASSPPTGTNTEAFF
D gene: TRBD2; CDR3 length: 18; J gene: TRBJ2-7; V gene: TRBV4-1; clone size: -; CDR3 DNA: TGCGCCAGCAGCCAAGATGTGCCTAGCGGGACCAGCTCCTACGAGCAGTACTTC; CDR3 protein: CASSQDVPSGTSSYEQYF
D gene: -; CDR3 length: 16; J gene: TRBJ2-7; V gene: TRBV5-1; clone size: -; CDR3 DNA: TGCGCCAGCAGCTTGGAGACAGTTCAGCCGTCCTACGAGCAGTACTTC; CDR3 protein: CASSLETVQPSYEQYF
D gene: TRBD2; CDR3 length: 15; J gene: TRBJ2-7; V gene: TRBV6-6; clone size: -; CDR3 DNA: TGTGCCAGCAGTTACTCGCTAGCGGGAGCCTACGAGCAGTACTTC; CDR3 protein: CASSYSLAGAYEQYF
D gene: -; CDR3 length: 14; J gene: TRBJ1-1; V gene: TRBV5-5; clone size: -; CDR3 DNA: TGTGCCAGCTCCAGAGAGCCTCGCGGCACTGAAGCTTTCTTT; CDR3 protein: CASSREPRGTEAFF
D gene: -; CDR3 length: 12; J gene: TRBJ1-1; V gene: TRBV5-6; clone size: -; CDR3 DNA: TGTGCCAGCAGCTCCGTGACAGGAGAAGCTTTCTTT; CDR3 protein: CASSSVTGEAFF
D gene: TRBD1; CDR3 length: 13; J gene: TRBJ1-1; V gene: TRBV6-5; clone size: -; CDR3 DNA: TGTGCCAGCAGACGACAGGGGAACACTGAAGCTTTCTTT; CDR3 protein: CASRRQGNTEAFF
D gene: TRBD2; CDR3 length: 16; J gene: TRBJ2-1; V gene: TRBV5-1; clone size: -; CDR3 DNA: TGCGCCAGCAGCTTGGGACTAGCGGGGTCCTACAATGAGCAGTTCTTC; CDR3 protein: CASSLGLAGSYNEQFF
D gene: -; CDR3 length: 14; J gene: TRBJ1-1; V gene: TRBV5-4; clone size: once; CDR3 DNA: TGTGCCAGCAGCTTGGACAGGGCCAACACTGAAGCTTTCTTT; CDR3 protein: CASSLDRANTEAFF
D gene: -; CDR3 length: 15; J gene: TRBJ2-2; V gene: TRBV2; clone size: -; CDR3 DNA: TGTGCCAGCAGTGAAATCTGGGGGAGACCCGGGGAGCTGTTTTTT; CDR3 protein: CASSEIWGRPGELFF
D gene: -; CDR3 length: 18; J gene: TRBJ1-2; V gene: TRBV4-1; clone size: -; CDR3 DNA: TGCGCCAGCAGCCAAGATCTGGGTTTTGGGGCCCAGAACTATGGCTACACCTTC; CDR3 protein: CASSQDLGFGAQNYGYTF
D gene: -; CDR3 length: 14; J gene: TRBJ1-5; V gene: TRBV27; clone size: -; CDR3 DNA: TGTGCCAGCAGGGGAGGCCTAAGCAATCAGCCCCAGCATTTT; CDR3 protein: CASRGGLSNQPQHF
D gene: -; CDR3 length: 15; J gene: TRBJ1-1; V gene: TRBV2; clone size: once; CDR3 DNA: TGTGCCAGCACCGAAGGGGGGGGAAAGAACACTGAAGCTTTCTTT; CDR3 protein: CASTEGGGKNTEAFF
D gene: -; CDR3 length: 14; J gene: TRBJ1-3; V gene: TRBV7-6; clone size: -; CDR3 DNA: TGTGCCAGCAGTTCCGGACAACCTGGAAACACCATATATTTT; CDR3 protein: CASSSGQPGNTIYF
D gene: TRBD1; CDR3 length: 15; J gene: TRBJ1-4; V gene: TRBV10-3; clone size: -; CDR3 DNA: TGTGCCGCGTCCCCGACCGGGACAGGGCATGAAAAACTGTTTTTT; CDR3 protein: CAASPTGTGHEKLFF
D gene: -; CDR3 length: 15; J gene: TRBJ1-2; V gene: TRBV7-9; clone size: once; CDR3 DNA: TGTGCCAGCAGCTTGGGAGGACGGCCGCCGAGGGGCTACACCTTC; CDR3 protein: CASSLGGRPPRGYTF
D gene: -; CDR3 length: 14; J gene: TRBJ1-1; V gene: TRBV11-3; clone size: -; CDR3 DNA: TGTGCCAGCAGCTCGGGTAGAGTGAACACTGAAGCTTTCTTT; CDR3 protein: CASSSGRVNTEAFF
D gene: TRBD1; CDR3 length: 14; J gene: TRBJ1-1; V gene: TRBV30; clone size: -; CDR3 DNA: TGTGCCTGGAGCCGGGACAGCCTGAACACTGAAGCTTTCTTT; CDR3 protein: CAWSRDSLNTEAFF
D gene: -; CDR3 length: 16; J gene: TRBJ2-5; V gene: TRBV14; clone size: -; CDR3 DNA: TGTGCCAGCAGCCCCGGACCGGGCTCAGAAAAGGAGACCCAGTACTTC; CDR3 protein: CASSPGPGSEKETQYF
D gene: -; CDR3 length: 16; J gene: TRBJ2-2; V gene: TRBV4-1; clone size: -; CDR3 DNA: TGCGCCAGCAGCCAAGTTAATATGGGTTTCCCCGGGGAGCTGTTTTTT; CDR3 protein: CASSQVNMGFPGELFF
D gene: -; CDR3 length: 16; J gene: TRBJ2-7; V gene: TRBV7-9; clone size: once; CDR3 DNA: TGTGCCAGCAGCTCCCCCCCGGGGCAGGGAGTCCACGAGCAGTACTTC; CDR3 protein: CASSSPPGQGVHEQYF
D gene: -; CDR3 length: 11; J gene: TRBJ1-2; V gene: TRBV30; clone size: -; CDR3 DNA: TGTGCCTGGTACACAGGAGATGGCTACACCTTC; CDR3 protein: CAWYTGDGYTF